This T cell receptor (beta chain) was identified in a study of T-cell reconstitution after alpha-beta-depleted transplantation in children. The table lists this clonotype with a few counts. The CDR3 runs 14 residues. Germline loops: CDR1 DFQATT, CDR2 SNEGSKA (reference sequence). V was cut by 6 bases and J by 1 base, with 13 bases left in between. Unique molecular identifiers tagged the TCRbeta library. From the PCR reads, TCRdb called clonotypes with MiXCR, one entry per CDR3 protein. This table has about 98,000 distinct CDR3 sequences, 20% to 25% appearing once. The receptor was isolated from a boy between 2 and 10 years old with acute lymphoblastic leukemia, due to receive a stem cell transplant. The rearrangement joins TRBV20-1 to TRBJ2-1, with no clear D. Sample: PBMCs, taken before TCRalphabeta/CD19-depleted stem cell transplant. In DNA, the CDR3 is TGCAGTGCGCCGCTTAGGGCTTCCTACAATGAGCAGTTCTTC. Translated, it gives CSAPLRASYNEQFF.